This T cell receptor (beta chain) came from a study of blood T cell repertoires in COVID-19 (dated by TCRdb to the early 2020s). For the wider study: Collaborator samples came from the United States, Italy and Spain and covered acute and convalescent phases of COVID-19. The material from the prospective study consisted of cDNA or gDNA derived from T cells, B-cell-depleted T cells, or PBMCs. The dataset comprised deeply sampled blood TCRbeta repertoires from subjects exposed to, actively infected with, or recovered from COVID-19. The repertoires were released in a freely available public database intended as a resource for research on the immune response to SARS-CoV-2. The samples were drawn from two sources: the first 160 participants of the ongoing ImmuneRACE study, and 1,000 to 1,500 subjects contributed by 6 global collaborators. A de-identified subject ID, COVID-19 status, age in years and sex were almost always included in the sample metadata. Where available, HLA class I and class II types were taken from metadata supplied by the sample provider and were not determined by assay-based typing. Broader findings and caveats from the paper: Clinical and demographic metadata were provided uncurated, with the amount varying by source and participant.

CDR1 and CDR2 are drawn from the germline V gene: SQVTM, ANQGSEA. The CDR3 runs 13 residues from the cysteine to the phenylalanine. This entry keeps only the CDR3 DNA: 39 bases, framed from base 1. Trimming accounts for 4 bases at V and 6 bases at J, while the number of junction bases matched to no gene is 3. Turning to this clone: Its antigen remains unidentified. The sample holds no much larger clone one base away, and base qualities are not on file.

TCRbeta CDR3 regions were amplified from genomic DNA by means of the immunoSEQ Assay, a bias-controlled multiplex PCR. In the authors' own workflow: Within the assay, amplification of reference gene primers was used to estimate how many nucleated cells each sample contained. To quantify the absolute abundance of each unique TCRbeta CDR3 rearrangement, sequence reads were collapsed and filtered. For each sample, productive Simpson clonality was calculated by taking the square root of Simpson's diversity index across productive rearrangements. TCRdb retrieved this table from immuneACCESS and kept in-frame rearrangements only. Not all clones are present; in checked studies, unresolved V genes account for under half, and no reason is known for the remainder. V and J calls and clone size are as listed in that table; D and trimming were resolved from the DNA. Recorded for this sample are roughly 250,000 clones; approximately 83% of them occurred a single time. The biggest ten clones account for more than 4% of the sample.

In the prospective study, participants were 18 to 89 years old, resided in about two dozen geographic areas of the United States, and were enrolled through a virtual design. Cohort assignment in the prospective study relied on participant-reported clinical history from a screening survey and a study questionnaire. Recovered participants in ImmuneRACE Cohort 3 were defined as having two consecutive negative NP/OP PCR tests, clearance from a healthcare professional, or resolution of symptoms. Mobile phlebotomists in the prospective study collected whole blood, serum and a nasopharyngeal or oropharyngeal swab from every participant. Additional blood draws and questionnaires over an approximately 2-month period could optionally be provided by prospective study participants. Blood samples from the prospective study were shipped frozen or at room temperature prior to DNA extraction.

In this chain, TRBV29-1 is recombined with TRBJ1-4; the central 9 bases match TRBD1. The sequenced material came from PBMCs or T cells enriched from blood (not recorded which). This receptor was taken from a woman in her thirties who had recovered from COVID-19. The CDR3 amino acid sequence is: CSVVRTGDEKLFF. The DNA is as follows: TGCAGCGTTGTCAGGACAGGGGATGAAAAACTGTTTTTT. Reference TRBV29-1 and TRBJ1-4 proteins supply the regions before and after the CDR3; the full variable domain is: SAVISQKPSRDICQRGTSLTIQCQVDSQVTMMFWYRQQPGQSLTLIATANQGSEATYESGFVIDKFPISRPNLTFSTLTVSNMSPEDSSIYLCSVVRTGDEKLFFGSGTQLSVL.